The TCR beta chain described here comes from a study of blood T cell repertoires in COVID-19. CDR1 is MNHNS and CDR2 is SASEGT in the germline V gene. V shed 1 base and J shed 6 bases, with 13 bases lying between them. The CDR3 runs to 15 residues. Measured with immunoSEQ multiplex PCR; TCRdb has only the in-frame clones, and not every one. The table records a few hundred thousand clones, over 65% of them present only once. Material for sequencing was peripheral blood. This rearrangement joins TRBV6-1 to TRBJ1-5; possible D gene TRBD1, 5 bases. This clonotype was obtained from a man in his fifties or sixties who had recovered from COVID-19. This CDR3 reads CASSEVGGEGQPQHF. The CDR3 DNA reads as TGTGCCAGCAGTGAAGTGGGAGGGGAGGGTCAGCCCCAGCATTTT.